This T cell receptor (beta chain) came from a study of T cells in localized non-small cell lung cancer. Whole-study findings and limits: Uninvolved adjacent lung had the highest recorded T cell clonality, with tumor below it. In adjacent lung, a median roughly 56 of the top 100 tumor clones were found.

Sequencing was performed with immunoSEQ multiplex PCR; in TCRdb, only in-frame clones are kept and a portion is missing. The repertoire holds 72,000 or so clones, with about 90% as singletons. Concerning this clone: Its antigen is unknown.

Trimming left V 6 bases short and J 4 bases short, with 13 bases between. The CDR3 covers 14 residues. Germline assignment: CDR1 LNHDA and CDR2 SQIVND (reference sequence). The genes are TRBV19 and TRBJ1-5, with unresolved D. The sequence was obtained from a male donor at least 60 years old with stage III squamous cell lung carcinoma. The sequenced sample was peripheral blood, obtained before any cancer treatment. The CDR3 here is CASRGRAGNQPQHF. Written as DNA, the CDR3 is TGTGCCAGTAGGGGTCGGGCGGGTAATCAGCCCCAGCATTTT.